This is a list of T cell receptor beta chains from one sample in a study of shared clonotypes between healthy human individuals. TCRdb keeps only in-frame clones here, not all; method: immunoSEQ multiplex PCR. In the table there are roughly 320,000 clones, around 90% of which are singletons. Input material: memory CD8+ T cells sorted from blood. The receptors were sampled from a man aged 18 to 29 in good health. The CDR3 runs from the conserved cysteine through the conserved F or W. The D gene is left open where the match is weak.

>TRBJ1-6|-|TRBV4-3|13
TGCGCCAGCAGCCAAACGGCCGATTCACCCCTCCACTTT
CASSQTADSPLHF
>TRBJ1-2|-|TRBV25-1|12
TGTGCCAGCAGTGAAGCCAACTATGGCTACACCTTC
CASSEANYGYTF
>TRBJ1-2|-|TRBV27|16
TGTGCCAGCATACCGACAGGAGAATATACTAACTATGGCTACACCTTC
CASIPTGEYTNYGYTF
>TRBJ2-7|TRBD2|TRBV10-2|15
TGCGCCAGCAGTGAGTTGGGGGAGGGCACCTACGAGCAGTACTTC
CASSELGEGTYEQYF
>TRBJ1-4|-|TRBV7-8|15
TGTGCCAGCAGCCCCTGGACGGAGGGTGATGAAAAACTGTTTTTT
CASSPWTEGDEKLFF
>TRBJ2-4|-|TRBV27|14
TGTGCCAGCAGTTCAGTACTAGCCAAAAACATTCAGTACTTC
CASSSVLAKNIQYF
>TRBJ2-7|TRBD1|TRBV7-9|13
TGTGCCAGCAGCCCGAGGACAGGGACCGAGCAGTACTTC
CASSPRTGTEQYF
>TRBJ2-1|-|TRBV2|15
TGTGCCAGCAGACCCCTGGTACGAGGTGCACATGAGCAGTTCTTC
CASRPLVRGAHEQFF
>TRBJ1-4|-|TRBV5-6|16
TGTGCCAGCAGCTCGGGACCCGGGGAAAGGGATGAAAAACTGTTTTTT
CASSSGPGERDEKLFF
>TRBJ2-2|-|TRBV10-1|15
TGCGCCAGCAGTGAGTCTAGCGCGCTCACCGGGGAGCTGTTTTTT
CASSESSALTGELFF
>TRBJ1-1|-|TRBV28|16
TGTGCCAGCACGACCCCGCGACTTCTAAAAGGGACTGAAGCTTTCTTT
CASTTPRLLKGTEAFF
>TRBJ2-7|-|TRBV7-2|17
TGTGCCAGCAGCTTAGAGGGGGTCGGCGGGGTGTTGGGCGAGCAGTACTTC
CASSLEGVGGVLGEQYF
>TRBJ1-2|-|TRBV6-1|13
TGTGCCAGCAGTGAGGGGACCGGCTATGGCTACACCTTC
CASSEGTGYGYTF
>TRBJ1-1|-|TRBV9|15
TGTGCCAGCAGCGCCCAAACAGGGTTTTCGACTGAAGCTTTCTTT
CASSAQTGFSTEAFF
>TRBJ2-2|-|TRBV7-9|14
TGTGCCAGCAGTTCGGGACTGTCTTTGGGGGAGCTGTTTTTT
CASSSGLSLGELFF
>TRBJ2-2|-|TRBV5-4|16
TGTGCCAGCTACGAAGGACAGCCGATACCAGGCGGGGAGCTGTTTTTT
CASYEGQPIPGGELFF
>TRBJ2-7|-|TRBV6-6|15
TGTGCCAGCAGTTACTCTCGTTGGTCGACCGTCGAGCAGTACTTC
CASSYSRWSTVEQYF
>TRBJ1-2|-|TRBV4-3|14
TGCGCCAGCAGCCAAGACAGTAGCGACTATGGCTACACCTTC
CASSQDSSDYGYTF
>TRBJ1-1|-|TRBV5-1|14
TGCGCCAGCAGCCCGCTACGGGGAGACACTGAAGCTTTCTTT
CASSPLRGDTEAFF
>TRBJ2-5|-|TRBV13|15
TGTGCCAGCAGCGCCCCGCGCGGGTTACAAGAGACCCAGTACTTC
CASSAPRGLQETQYF
>TRBJ2-7|-|TRBV7-2|16
TGTGCCAGCAGCTTAGCCTGGGCCGGTCAGAGCTACGAGCAGTACTTC
CASSLAWAGQSYEQYF
>TRBJ2-7|-|TRBV7-9|14
TGTGCCAGCAGCCCCTGGGACAACTCCTACGAGCAGTACTTC
CASSPWDNSYEQYF
>TRBJ1-5|-|TRBV7-8|18
TGTGCCAGCAGCTTAGCGCCGGGTACAGGACACCTAAATCAGCCCCAGCATTTT
CASSLAPGTGHLNQPQHF
>TRBJ2-7|-|TRBV9|18
TGTGCCAGCAGCGTAGGTAGTAGCGGTAGCGCCGAGGGGTACGAGCAGTACTTC
CASSVGSSGSAEGYEQYF
>TRBJ2-2|TRBD2|TRBV4-3|18
TGCGCCAGCAGCCAAGGGCCCACACTAGCGAGTAACACCGGGGAGCTGTTTTTT
CASSQGPTLASNTGELFF